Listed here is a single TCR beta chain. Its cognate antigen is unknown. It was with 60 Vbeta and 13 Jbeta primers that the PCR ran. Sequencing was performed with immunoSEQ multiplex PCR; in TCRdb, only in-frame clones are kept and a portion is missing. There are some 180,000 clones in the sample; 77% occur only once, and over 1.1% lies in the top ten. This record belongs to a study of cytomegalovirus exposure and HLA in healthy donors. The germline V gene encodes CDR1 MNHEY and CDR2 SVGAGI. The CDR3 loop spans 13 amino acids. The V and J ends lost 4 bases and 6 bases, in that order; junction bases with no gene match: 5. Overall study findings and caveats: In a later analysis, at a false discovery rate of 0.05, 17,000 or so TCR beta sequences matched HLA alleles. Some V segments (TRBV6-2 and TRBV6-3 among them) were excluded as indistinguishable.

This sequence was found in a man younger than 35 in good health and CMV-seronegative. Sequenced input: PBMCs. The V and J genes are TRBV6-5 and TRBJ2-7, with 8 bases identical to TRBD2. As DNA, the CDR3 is TGTGCCAGCAGTTCCTGGACTAGCTCCGAGCAGTACTTC. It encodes CASSSWTSSEQYF.